The 6 T cell receptor beta chains below were found in one sample sequenced in a study of OX40 agonist ivuxolimab in advanced cancers. The table came from immunoSEQ multiplex PCR; TCRdb's copy has only in-frame clones and leaves some out. This sample has about 83,000 clones, with about nine tenths found just once. The starting material was CD4+ or CD8+ T cells sorted from blood, obtained in a trial of the OX40 agonist ivuxolimab. These receptors originate from an adult with an advanced solid tumor such as melanoma, head and neck, liver or kidney cancer.

This chain connects TRBV15 to TRBJ2-5; 10 bases agree with TRBD1. The CDR3 runs to 17 residues. Germline loops: CDR1 LNHNV, CDR2 YYDKDF (reference sequence). The V and J ends lost 1 base and 0 bases, in that order; junction bases with no gene match: 5. CDR3: CATSRAGQGPYQETQYF. In DNA form, the CDR3 reads TGTGCCACCAGCAGAGCGGGACAGGGGCCGTACCAAGAGACCCAGTACTTC. The complete variable domain, with remaining parts taken from reference TRBV15 and TRBJ2-5, reads DAMVIQNPRYQVTQFGKPVTLSCSQTLNHNVMYWYQQKSSQAPKLLFHYYDKDFNNEADTPDNFQSRRPNTSFCFLDIRSPGLGDTAMYLCATSRAGQGPYQETQYFGPGTRLLVL.

V and J are TRBV10-3 and TRBJ1-2; D is unclear. Per the germline V gene, CDR1 is ENHRY and CDR2 is SYGVKD. CDR3 length: 13 amino acids. The V end was cut by 3 bases, the J end by 7 bases, with 12 bases between. DNA of the CDR3: TGTGCCATCAGTGATAATCCCTTCGCTGGCTACACCTTC. Protein sequence: CAISDNPFAGYTF.

The J gene is TRBJ2-1, the V gene TRBV5-3, with D possibly called TRBD1 or TRBD2 (6 bases each). TRBV5-3 is known as an ORF, though its function is uncertain. This CDR3 is 15 amino acids long. Trimming removed 1 base at V and 4 bases at J, with 12 bases between. CDR3 bases: TGTGCCAGAAGCTTGTCCGGGGGCCCTTACAATGAGCAGTTCTTC. As protein: CARSLSGGPYNEQFF.

The rearrangement uses TRBV7-9 and TRBJ2-2; D remains unclear. This CDR3 has 12 amino acids. The V end was cut by 3 bases, the J end by 4 bases, with 3 bases between. Germline V lookup: CDR1 SEHNR, CDR2 FQNEAQ (reference sequence). The CDR3 spells CASSFSTGELFF. For the CDR3, the DNA is TGTGCCAGCAGCTTCAGCACCGGGGAGCTGTTTTTT. Variable domain in full (rest from reference TRBV7-9 and TRBJ2-2): DTGVSQNPRHKITKRGQNVTFRCDPISEHNRLYWYRQTLGQGPEFLTYFQNEAQLEKSRLLSDRFSAERPKGSFSTLEIQRTEQGDSAMYLCASSFSTGELFFGEGSRLTVL.

This clone turned up a few times. The chain links TRBV21-1 to TRBJ1-5; TRBD1, as called in the table, went unchecked against the DNA. TRBV21-1 is assigned pseudogene status. This CDR3 comprises 14 residues. The CDR3 sequence: CASSKGQGGQPQHF. The CDR3, as DNA: TGTGCCAGCAGCAAAGGACAGGGTGGCCAGCCCCAGCATTTT.

The J gene is TRBJ1-4, the V gene TRBV19; 7 bases match TRBD1. Germline V gives CDR1 LNHDA, CDR2 SQIVND (reference sequence). Germline trimming cut 3 bases from V and 3 bases from J; bases unmatched to any gene: 4. CDR3 length: 15 residues. In DNA, the CDR3 is TGTGCCAGTAGTATGAGGGGACAGCCTAATGAAAAACTGTTTTTT. Amino acid sequence: CASSMRGQPNEKLFF. Combining the CDR3 with reference TRBV19 and TRBJ1-4 gives the whole variable domain DGGITQSPKYLFRKEGQNVTLSCEQNLNHDAMYWYRQDPGQGLRLIYYSQIVNDFQKGDIAEGYSVSREKKESFPLTVTSAQKNPTAFYLCASSMRGQPNEKLFFGSGTQLSVL.